These 23 T cell receptor beta chains originate from one sample sequenced in a study of blood T cells in healthy people across ages. The second PCR ran about 6 to 12 cycles with a sample-barcoded 5' primer and J-beta primers. MiXCR, applied by TCRdb to the 5' RACE reads, yields one record per CDR3 protein. The data hold 450,000 to 700,000 distinct CDR3 sequences, with approximately 27% observed a single time. The source material was blood. The receptors come from a woman in her 70s in good health.

This clonotype came up a few times. This chain links TRBV18 with TRBJ2-3, with 7 bases that match TRBD1. The CDR3 runs 12 residues. Germline V CDR1 and CDR2: KGHSH, LQKENI. Trimming cost V 3 bases and J 9 bases; bases outside gene matches: 3. CDR3 protein: CASSPGQKTQYF. The CDR3 DNA reads TGTGCCAGCTCACCGGGACAGAAGACGCAGTATTTT.

The V gene is TRBV12-3 or TRBV12-4, the J gene TRBJ2-5; D might be TRBD1 (5 bases). The CDR3 runs to 15 residues. V shed 3 bases and J shed 3 bases, with 14 bases lying between them. Written as DNA, the CDR3 is TGTGCCAGCAGTTTGTCTCAGGGAACAAAAGAGACCCAGTACTTC. Encoded protein: CASSLSQGTKETQYF.

The V and J genes are TRBV7-8 and TRBJ2-1; D not certain. In germline, CDR1 is SGHVS, CDR2 FQNEAQ. The CDR3 totals 15 residues. V lost 8 bases to trimming and J lost 4 bases, with 18 bases between them. The CDR3 protein is CASREQTIPYNEQFF. The CDR3 DNA follows: TGTGCCAGCCGCGAACAAACTATCCCTTACAATGAGCAGTTCTTC.

This chain connects TRBV9 to TRBJ2-3; 8 bases line up with TRBD2. Germline CDR1 reads SGDLS; CDR2 reads YYNGEE. The CDR3 sequence is 16 residues long. V shed 3 bases and J 0 bases; nucleotides not matched to a gene: 6. The CDR3 DNA reads as TGTGCCAGCAGCGCCCGAGCGGGGGTGAGCACAGATACGCAGTATTTT. This sequence encodes CASSARAGVSTDTQYF.

This clonotype was observed a few times. V and J are TRBV18 and TRBJ2-4; D not resolved. Germline V gene lookup returns CDR1 KGHSH and CDR2 LQKENI. Between the trimmed V and J ends, which lost 3 bases and 6 bases, there was a span of 18 bases. The CDR3 totals 16 residues. CDR3 in amino acids: CASSPRVTSYRNIQYF. The CDR3 bases are TGTGCCAGCTCACCCCGGGTCACGAGCTATAGAAACATTCAGTACTTC.

This chain uses TRBV24-1 with TRBJ2-3, with a possible D match to TRBD1 (7 bases). CDR1 and CDR2 from the germline V gene are KGHDR and SFDVKD. The CDR3 is 14 amino acids. The V gene lost 0 bases and the J gene lost 6 bases, with 9 bases spanning the gap. DNA of the CDR3: TGTGCCACCAGTGATTTGCAGGGGGGTGATACGCAGTATTTT. This translates into CATSDLQGGDTQYF.

There are a few counts of this clonotype. This chain connects TRBV5-1 to TRBJ2-5; the D call may be TRBD1 or TRBD2 (6 bases each). The germline gives CDR1 SGHRS, CDR2 YFSETQ. The CDR3 is made up of 14 amino acids. Trimming took 2 bases from V and 2 from J, leaving 10 bases between them. CDR3 in amino acids: CASSFRGQQETQYF. CDR3 DNA: TGCGCCAGCAGCTTCCGGGGGCAACAAGAGACCCAGTACTTC. Full variable domain (remainder filled in from reference TRBV5-1 and TRBJ2-5): KAGVTQTPRYLIKTRGQQVTLSCSPISGHRSVSWYQQTPGQGLQFLFEYFSETQRNKGNFPGRFSGRQFSNSRSEMNVSTLELGDSALYLCASSFRGQQETQYFGPGTRLLVL.

J is TRBJ1-2 and V is TRBV29-1; no definite D call. In germline, CDR1 is SQVTM, CDR2 ANQGSEA. V was pared by 6 bases and J by 3 bases, with 17 bases between. CDR3 length: 14 amino acids. The CDR3 protein is CSVKEPEGDYGYTF. DNA for the CDR3: TGCAGCGTGAAAGAGCCCGAGGGAGACTATGGCTACACCTTC.

Comments on this clonotype: This may be a read error: a much more frequent sequence differs by one nucleotide. The genes are TRBV4-2 and TRBJ2-3, with 8 bases matching TRBD2. This CDR3 region has 17 residues. The germline gives CDR1 LGHNA, CDR2 YNFKEQ. CDR3 protein: CTSSQDKAGVPTDTQYF. In nucleotides, the CDR3 is TGTACCAGCAGCCAAGATAAAGCGGGGGTGCCAACAGATACGCAGTATTTT.

A few counts support this clonotype. This chain connects TRBV5-4 to TRBJ2-5; 13 positions agree with TRBD2. Trimming took 3 bases from V and 5 from J; bases not matched to a gene: 10. Germline loops: CDR1 SGHNT, CDR2 YYREEE (reference sequence). CDR3 size: 17 residues. CDR3 nucleotides: TGTGCCAGCAGCTACCGACTAGCGGGGGGAAATACGGAGACCCAGTACTTC. It yields the protein CASSYRLAGGNTETQYF. The variable domain in full, completed from reference TRBV5-4 and TRBJ2-5, reads ETGVTQSPTHLIKTRGQQVTLRCSSQSGHNTVSWYQQALGQGPQFIFQYYREEENGRGNFPPRFSGLQFPNYSSELNVNALELDDSALYLCASSYRLAGGNTETQYFGPGTRLLVL.

V and J are TRBV18 and TRBJ1-1; no firm D call. The V end was cut by 2 bases, the J end by 3 bases, with 4 bases between. The CDR3 consists of 12 residues. In germline, CDR1 is KGHSH, CDR2 LQKENI. CDR3 protein: CASSPWDTEAFF. The CDR3 DNA is TGTGCCAGCTCACCATGGGACACTGAAGCTTTCTTT.

This chain links TRBV20-1 with TRBJ1-4, with D uncertain. V lost 7 bases to trimming and J lost 5 bases, with 8 bases between them. Germline CDR1 and CDR2: DFQATT and SNEGSKA (reference sequence). This CDR3 spans 11 amino acids. The CDR3 DNA follows: TGCAGTGGCATGACGAATGAAAAACTGTTTTTT. Translating gives CSGMTNEKLFF.

V and J are TRBV19 and TRBJ2-7; D is ambiguous. Germline CDR1 and CDR2: LNHDA and SQIVND (reference sequence). The CDR3 has 14 amino acids. Trimming shortened V by 6 bases and J by 3 bases, and 15 bases separated the two germline ends. In DNA, the CDR3 is TGTGCCAGTAGAGCAGTGGGGAAAAGCTACGAGCAGTACTTC. As protein: CASRAVGKSYEQYF.

This clonotype was counted between two and nine times. The genes are TRBV2 and TRBJ2-1; 13 bases align to TRBD2. Germline V lookup: CDR1 SNHLY, CDR2 FYNNEI. V gave up 2 bases and J gave up 10 bases; unmatched junction bases: 5. This CDR3 has 15 amino acids. CDR3 sequence: CASSETSGGAYEQFF. The CDR3 DNA follows: TGTGCCAGCAGTGAAACTAGCGGGGGGGCCTACGAGCAGTTCTTC.

The chain is built from TRBV5-1 and TRBJ2-5, with TRBD1 matching over 10 bases. Losses at the gene ends were 4 bases for V and 5 bases for J; bases not matched to a gene: 11. In germline, CDR1 is SGHRS, CDR2 YFSETQ. The CDR3 covers 16 residues. CDR3 amino acids: CASSRQGAQMGETQYF. CDR3 DNA: TGCGCCAGCAGCCGACAGGGGGCGCAGATGGGGGAGACCCAGTACTTC. Drawing the rest from reference TRBV5-1 and TRBJ2-5, the complete variable domain is KAGVTQTPRYLIKTRGQQVTLSCSPISGHRSVSWYQQTPGQGLQFLFEYFSETQRNKGNFPGRFSGRQFSNSRSEMNVSTLELGDSALYLCASSRQGAQMGETQYFGPGTRLLVL.

V usage is TRBV7-2 and J usage is TRBJ1-2, with D possibly matching TRBD1 (5 bases). Germline V gives CDR1 SGHTA, CDR2 FQGNSA. The CDR3 extends over 13 amino acids. Trimming shortened V by 6 bases and J by 6 bases, and 14 bases separated the two germline ends. The chain's CDR3 is CASSVGTDHGYTF. CDR3 DNA sequence: TGTGCCAGCAGTGTCGGGACGGACCATGGCTACACCTTC. Filled out from reference TRBV7-2 and TRBJ1-2, the complete variable domain reads GAGVSQSPSNKVTEKGKDVELRCDPISGHTALYWYRQSLGQGLEFLIYFQGNSAPDKSGLPSDRFSAERTGGSVSTLTIQRTQQEDSAVYLCASSVGTDHGYTFGSGTRLTVV.

The chain joins TRBV29-1 to TRBJ2-3, with TRBD2 matching over 9 bases. Losses at the gene ends were 7 bases for V and 4 bases for J; bases not matched to a gene: 18. This CDR3 contains 17 residues. The germline gives CDR1 SQVTM, CDR2 ANQGSEA. CDR3 DNA: TGCAGCGCCCGGCCCAGCGGGGGGCCCATAGCCCCAGATACGCAGTATTTT. It yields the protein CSARPSGGPIAPDTQYF.

A few counts support this clonotype. The V call is TRBV6-5, the J call TRBJ1-1; TRBD1 matches 9 bases. Unmatched junction bases numbered 10, after V lost 6 bases and J lost 11 bases. The germline V gene encodes CDR1 MNHEY and CDR2 SVGAGI. The length of the CDR3 is 13 residues. DNA for the CDR3: TGTGCCAGCAGCCCTGGACAGGGGTCGTTGGCTTTCTTT. Amino acid sequence: CASSPGQGSLAFF.

The chain has TRBV6-1 and TRBJ2-1, with D possibly being TRBD2 (6 bases). The tail of the sequence fits TRBJ2-5 better, so the J call may be wrong. Germline loops: CDR1 MNHNS, CDR2 SASEGT. The CDR3 sequence is 12 residues long. CDR3 loop: CAGGLVQETQYF. The CDR3 DNA follows: TGTGCCGGGGGACTTGTTCAAGAGACCCAGTACTTC.

The V gene is TRBV7-2, the J gene TRBJ2-3, with 9 nucleotides matching TRBD2. CDR1 and CDR2 from the germline V gene are SGHTA and FQGNSA. The trim removed 4 bases at V and 8 bases at J, leaving 10 bases unmatched. The CDR3 contains 15 residues. The CDR3 nucleotides are TGTGCCAGCAGCTCACTCGCGGGGGGGCCGGGTACGCAGTATTTT. Residues: CASSSLAGGPGTQYF.

The gene calls are TRBV20-1 and TRBJ2-3; D remains ambiguous. Per germline, CDR1 DFQATT and CDR2 SNEGSKA (reference sequence). The length of the CDR3 is 13 residues. The V gene lost 3 bases and the J gene lost 0 bases, with 7 bases spanning the gap. The CDR3 nucleotides are TGCAGTGCTAGGTGGCGGAGCACAGATACGCAGTATTTT. Translating it yields CSARWRSTDTQYF.

V usage is TRBV11-2 and J usage is TRBJ2-7; 8 bases fit TRBD1. The V gene's germline CDR1 is SGHAT and CDR2 FQNNGV. This CDR3 is 15 amino acids long. The V segment lost 5 bases and the J segment 5 bases; nucleotides outside the gene matches: 11. The DNA of the CDR3 is TGTGCCAGCAGCCCTGCGTGGCAGGGGGCGGACGAGCAGTACTTC. It encodes CASSPAWQGADEQYF.

This clonotype was recorded at least ten times. This chain joins TRBV12-3 or TRBV12-4 and TRBJ1-2, with D tentatively TRBD1 (6 bases). The length of the CDR3 is 18 residues. Trimming stripped 6 bases from V and 3 bases from J, with 26 bases between. As DNA, the CDR3 is TGTGCCAGCAGCCTCGGCGGGGGTCCGGACAGCTTCTACTATGGCTACACCTTC. This codes for CASSLGGGPDSFYYGYTF.